Each of the 28 T cell receptor beta chains below was sequenced from the same sample in a study of metastatic and nonmetastatic thyroid tumors. Nobody among the patients had been given any treatment before thyroid surgery. TCRdb reanalyzed the PCR reads with MiXCR. The sample lists about 39,000 clones, about 17% occurring once. Sequenced material: blood. These receptors all come from a female donor with papillary thyroid cancer or a benign thyroid nodule (not recorded which). Some clones in this sample may be carry-over from other donors' samples.

This clone has ten or more counts. The chain combines TRBV29-1 with TRBJ2-4, with D maybe TRBD2 (5 bases). From germline, CDR1 is SQVTM and CDR2 ANQGSEA. Trimming removed 0 bases at V and 3 bases at J, with 12 bases between. There are 15 residues in the CDR3. The CDR3 loop reads CSVEDGRGSKNIQYF. CDR3 nucleotides: TGCAGCGTTGAAGATGGGAGAGGGAGCAAAAACATTCAGTACTTC.

In its sample, this clone was seen a few times. The chain recombines TRBV4-1 with TRBJ1-4; D uncertain. The CDR3 extends over 16 amino acids. Germline V gene lookup returns CDR1 MGHRA and CDR2 YSYEKL. Trimming pared 1 base from V and 3 bases from J, leaving 12 bases between. The DNA for the CDR3 is TGCGCCAGCAGCCAAGTGGGCCGGGCGGCTAATGAAAAACTGTTTTTT. Its protein product is CASSQVGRAANEKLFF.

This clone was found many times. The chain is built from TRBV5-5 and TRBJ2-7; 9 nucleotides align to TRBD1. Germline CDR1 is SGHKS and CDR2 is YYEKEE (reference sequence). V was pared by 0 bases and J by 1 base, with 5 bases of the junction left unmatched. This CDR3 region has 16 residues. The CDR3 DNA follows: TGTGCCAGCAGCTTGGCTTTGGGACAGGGTTCCTACGAGCAGTACTTC. The encoded protein is CASSLALGQGSYEQYF. The complete variable domain, with remaining parts taken from reference TRBV5-5 and TRBJ2-7, reads DAGVTQSPTHLIKTRGQQVTLRCSPISGHKSVSWYQQVLGQGPQFIFQYYEKEERGRGNFPDRFSARQFPNYSSELNVNALLLGDSALYLCASSLALGQGSYEQYFGPGTRLTVT.

Many counts were recorded for this clone. The chain employs TRBV7-3 and TRBJ2-3; the D call may be TRBD1 or TRBD2 (5 bases each). In germline, CDR1 is SGHTA, CDR2 FQGTGA. Trimming took off 5 bases at V and 2 bases at J, with 8 bases between the two ends. CDR3 length equals 13 residues. Written as DNA, the CDR3 is TGTGCCAGCAGCCCGGGGCTCACAGATACGCAGTATTTT. This sequence encodes CASSPGLTDTQYF.

This clone has a count of ten or more. V and J are TRBV2 and TRBJ1-2; 8 bases match TRBD1. The CDR3 runs 14 residues. The J segment lost 4 bases and the V segment lost 5 bases, leaving 6 bases of the junction unmatched. Germline values: CDR1 SNHLY, CDR2 FYNNEI. CDR3 DNA sequence: TGTGCCAGCAGTCCTGACAGGGGTAGCTATGGCTACACCTTC. The encoded protein is CASSPDRGSYGYTF. Using reference TRBV2 and TRBJ1-2 for the parts outside the CDR3, the full variable domain is EPEVTQTPSHQVTQMGQEVILRCVPISNHLYFYWYRQILGQKVEFLVSFYNNEISEKSEIFDDQFSVERPDGSNFTLKIRSTKLEDSAMYFCASSPDRGSYGYTFGSGTRLTVV.

This clone was observed a few times. The same CDR3 arises from other DNA sequences in this sample as well. This sequence joins TRBV5-6 and TRBJ2-5, with D perhaps matching TRBD1 (5 bases). This CDR3 comprises 13 residues. Germline V gene data show CDR1 as SGHDT and CDR2 as YYEEEE. The V end was cut by 4 bases, the J end by 5 bases, with 12 bases between. The CDR3 DNA reads TGTGCCAGCAGCCCCCTTCCAGGGGAGACCCAGTACTTC. This encodes CASSPLPGETQYF.

The chain recombines TRBV7-6 with TRBJ2-1; 14 nucleotides line up with TRBD2. From germline, CDR1 is SGHVS and CDR2 FNYEAQ. The CDR3 covers 17 residues. J gave up 5 bases and V 2 bases, and 5 bases lay outside the gene matches. The CDR3 nucleotides read TGTGCCAGCAGCTTATGGGGACTAGCGGGGGTAAACAATGAGCAGTTCTTC. Residues: CASSLWGLAGVNNEQFF.

The chain employs TRBV29-1 and TRBJ2-2; TRBD2 matches 7 bases. Trimming removed 4 bases from V and 5 bases from J; junction bases left unmatched: 7. The CDR3 runs to 14 residues. Germline-derived CDR1 and CDR2 are SQVTM and ANQGSEA. The CDR3, as DNA: TGCAGCGTTGCGCGGGAGTTTGGGACCGGGGAGCTGTTTTTT. Protein product: CSVAREFGTGELFF.

This clone was observed at least ten times. This sample includes further DNA sequences coding for the same CDR3. V and J are TRBV20-1 and TRBJ1-5; D gene unclear. CDR1 and CDR2 (germline): DFQATT, SNEGSKA (reference sequence). V lost 6 bases to trimming and J lost 3 bases, with 9 bases between them. The CDR3 is made up of 12 amino acids. CDR3 in DNA: TGCAGTGCGCAACGCTCCAATCAGCCCCAGCATTTT. Translated: CSAQRSNQPQHF.

CDR3 loop: CASVVLPYEQYF. CDR3 nucleotides: TGCGCCAGCGTGGTGCTCCCCTACGAGCAGTACTTC. The chain is built from TRBV5-1 and TRBJ2-7, with no clear D. This CDR3 spans 12 amino acids. V gave up 7 bases and J gave up 2 bases, with 10 bases separating them. Per the germline V gene, CDR1 is SGHRS and CDR2 is YFSETQ.

This clone was seen at least ten times. The CDR3 loop is CASSEPSTTTNEKLFF. In DNA, the CDR3 is TGTGCCAGCAGCGAACCCTCCACGACAACTAATGAAAAACTGTTTTTT. The chain combines TRBV7-6 with TRBJ1-4; D is undetermined. In germline, CDR1 is SGHVS, CDR2 FNYEAQ. V gave up 5 bases and J gave up 0 bases, with 13 bases separating them. CDR3 size: 16 residues.

The chain recombines TRBV18 with TRBJ2-1; TRBD1 matches at 8 bases. Unmatched junction bases numbered 8, after V lost 3 bases and J lost 4 bases. CDR3 size: 16 residues. Germline-derived CDR1 and CDR2 are KGHSH and LQKENI. CDR3 in DNA: TGTGCCAGCTCACCGTGTCAGGGGGCGCTGTACAATGAGCAGTTCTTC. Protein: CASSPCQGALYNEQFF.

This clone was seen many times. CDR3 sequence: CATSDPGQGPYEQYF. The CDR3 DNA sequence: TGTGCCACCAGTGACCCCGGGCAGGGGCCCTACGAGCAGTACTTC. V is TRBV24-1 and J is TRBJ2-7; perhaps TRBD1 as D (6 bases). This CDR3 is built from 15 residues. Germline V gene sequence: CDR1 KGHDR, CDR2 SFDVKD. The V gene lost 4 bases and the J gene lost 2 bases, with 14 bases spanning the gap.

Worth noting for this clone: A much larger clonotype is one base distant, so this may be a read error. V usage is TRBV20-1 and J usage is TRBJ2-5; D possibly corresponds to TRBD2 (5 bases). CDR1 is DFQATT and CDR2 is SNEGSKA in the germline V gene (reference sequence). The CDR3 spans 15 residues. Trimming stripped 0 bases from V and 2 bases from J, with 13 bases between. The CDR3 reads CSARDSARGQETQYF. CDR3 sequence (DNA): TGCAGTGCTAGAGATTCTGCTAGAGGGCAAGAGACCCAGTACTTC.

This sequence joins TRBV5-6 and TRBJ2-1, with D possibly being TRBD2 (6 bases). The CDR3 sequence is 18 residues long. V lost 1 base to trimming and J lost 7 bases, with 24 bases between them. Per the germline V gene, CDR1 is SGHDT and CDR2 is YYEEEE. CDR3 protein: CASSLRAGLYLLRNEQFF. The CDR3 nucleotides read TGTGCCAGCAGCTTGCGGGCGGGATTATATTTACTGCGGAATGAGCAGTTCTTC.

This chain connects TRBV7-2 to TRBJ2-5; D unclear. The CDR3 totals 13 residues. Trimming took 0 bases from V and 4 from J, leaving 6 bases between them. Germline-derived CDR1 and CDR2 are SGHTA and FQGNSA. In DNA, the CDR3 is TGTGCCAGCAGCTTAGCCTTGGGAGAGACCCAGTACTTC. It yields the protein CASSLALGETQYF. The entire variable domain, with the rest obtained from reference TRBV7-2 and TRBJ2-5, is as follows: GAGVSQSPSNKVTEKGKDVELRCDPISGHTALYWYRQSLGQGLEFLIYFQGNSAPDKSGLPSDRFSAERTGGSVSTLTIQRTQQEDSAVYLCASSLALGETQYFGPGTRLLVL.

This clone was seen repeatedly, ten times or more. The V gene is TRBV9, the J gene TRBJ1-1; D is uncertain. Germline V gene data show CDR1 as SGDLS and CDR2 as YYNGEE. V was trimmed by 7 bases and J by 6 bases, leaving 16 bases between them. The CDR3 totals 13 residues. The CDR3 sequence is CASSATSTAEAFF. In DNA form, the CDR3 reads TGTGCCAGCTCCGCCACGAGTACGGCTGAAGCTTTCTTT. Full variable domain (outside the CDR3, taken from reference TRBV9 and TRBJ1-1): DSGVTQTPKHLITATGQRVTLRCSPRSGDLSVYWYQQSLDQGLQFLIQYYNGEERAKGNILERFSAQQFPDLHSELNLSSLELGDSALYFCASSATSTAEAFFGQGTRLTVV.

This clone has ten or more counts. The rearrangement joins TRBV15 to TRBJ2-1; D is unclear. V was clipped by 5 bases and J by 0 bases, with 17 bases between them. The CDR3 loop spans 17 amino acids. Germline V gene sequence: CDR1 LNHNV, CDR2 YYDKDF (reference sequence). CDR3 in DNA: TGTGCCACCAGCCCCTCTCCAGCGACCAGCTCCTACAATGAGCAGTTCTTC. Its translation is CATSPSPATSSYNEQFF.

This clone has ten or more counts. The chain has TRBV24-1 and TRBJ2-3; TRBD1 matches 9 bases. This CDR3 has 15 residues. Germline CDR1 and CDR2: KGHDR and SFDVKD. The J segment lost 3 bases and the V segment lost 6 bases, leaving 6 bases of the junction unmatched. DNA for the CDR3: TGTGCCACCAGTCCCGGACAGGGGCGTACAGATACGCAGTATTTT. Its translation is CATSPGQGRTDTQYF.

In this sample, this clone turned up many times. The chain recombines TRBV14 with TRBJ2-7; possibly TRBD1 or TRBD2 for D (5 bases each). This CDR3 contains 14 residues. Germline V lookup: CDR1 SGHDN, CDR2 FVKESK. The V end was cut by 3 bases, the J end by 6 bases, with 15 bases between. The CDR3 DNA reads as TGTGCCAGCAGCCAGGGGACGTACCGAGGCGAGCAGTACTTC. Its protein product is CASSQGTYRGEQYF.

Remarks on this clone: A junction boundary mismatches the germline segment, possibly from a read error. The V gene is TRBV9, the J gene TRBJ2-7; TRBD2 is a possible D gene (6 bases). Germline-derived CDR1 and CDR2 are SGDLS and YYNGEE. There are 12 residues in the CDR3. This CDR3 reads CASSVPGGKQNF. CDR3 nucleotides: TGTGCCAGCAGCGTACCCGGAGGGAAGCAAAACTTC. Together with reference TRBV9 and TRBJ2-7, the CDR3 gives the full variable domain: DSGVTQTPKHLITATGQRVTLRCSPRSGDLSVYWYQQSLDQGLQFLIQYYNGEERAKGNILERFSAQQFPDLHSELNLSSLELGDSALYFCASSVPGGKQNFGPGTRLTVT.

On this clone: The junction departs from the called germline gene at one end, perhaps through a read error. The J gene is TRBJ2-1, the V gene TRBV7-8; no clear D gene. Germline V CDR1 and CDR2: SGHVS, FQNEAQ. The CDR3 is 14 amino acids. The CDR3 DNA sequence: TGTGCCAGCAGGTACCCGTGCGGTGTGTATGATCAGTTCTTC. Translated: CASRYPCGVYDQFF.

This clone was seen many times. The rearrangement uses TRBV10-3 and TRBJ2-7; 11 positions match TRBD1. The germline V gene has CDR1 ENHRY and CDR2 SYGVKD. V shed 5 bases and J 6 bases; nucleotides not matched to a gene: 3. The CDR3 length is 13 residues. The chain's CDR3 is CAISSGTGGEQYF. CDR3 bases: TGTGCCATCAGTTCCGGGACAGGGGGCGAGCAGTACTTC.

This clone has ten or more counts. The gene calls are TRBV5-1 and TRBJ2-3; no clear D gene. This CDR3 has 12 amino acids. The ends were cut back, 4 bases at V and 5 bases at J, with 8 bases in the middle. Germline CDR1 and CDR2: SGHRS and YFSETQ. CDR3 sequence: CASSLNRDTQYF. In DNA, the CDR3 is TGCGCCAGCAGCCTAAATAGAGATACGCAGTATTTT.

Many counts were recorded for this clone. J is TRBJ1-6 and V is TRBV5-6, with D unclear. The V gene lost 2 bases and the J gene lost 4 bases, with 4 bases spanning the gap. This CDR3 comprises 13 residues. In germline, CDR1 is SGHDT, CDR2 YYEEEE. In DNA form, the CDR3 reads TGTGCCAGCAGCTTTGTTTATAATTCACCCCTCCACTTT. Translated, it gives CASSFVYNSPLHF.

This clone appeared a few times. A much more abundant neighbour one base away suggests this may be a read error. This chain's CDR3 is CSPWGAGEKLFF. CDR3 nucleotides: TGCAGCCCCTGGGGGGCCGGTGAAAAACTGTTTTTT. This chain links TRBV29-1 with TRBJ1-4, with a weak D call TRBD1 (6 bases). Germline CDR1 SQVTM, CDR2 ANQGSEA. The CDR3 length is 12 residues. V gave up 8 bases and J gave up 7 bases, with 14 bases separating them. Supplemented by reference TRBV29-1 and TRBJ1-4, the full variable domain reads SAVISQKPSRDICQRGTSLTIQCQVDSQVTMMFWYRQQPGQSLTLIATANQGSEATYESGFVIDKFPISRPNLTFSTLTVSNMSPEDSSIYLCSPWGAGEKLFFGSGTQLSVL.

Concerning this clone: A much larger clone is a single base away; this may be a read error. The genes are TRBV6-1 and TRBJ2-7, with no clear D. Germline lookup yields CDR1 MNHNS and CDR2 SASEGT. The CDR3 runs to 13 residues. CDR3 in amino acids: CSSTPGATYEQYF. The DNA of the CDR3 is TGTTCCAGCACCCCAGGCGCAACCTACGAGCAGTACTTC.

This clone was recorded at least ten times. Sequence at one end of the junction differs from germline and may be a read error. V usage is TRBV15 and J usage is TRBJ2-3; D not certain. CDR3 size: 15 residues. Germline loops: CDR1 LNHNV, CDR2 YYDKDF (reference sequence). The CDR3 nucleotides are TGTGTCACCAGCAGAGAGGCTAAAAGCACAGATACGCAGTATTTT. It specifies CVTSREAKSTDTQYF. Full variable domain (missing parts from reference TRBV15 and TRBJ2-3): DAMVIQNPRYQVTQFGKPVTLSCSQTLNHNVMYWYQQKSSQAPKLLFHYYDKDFNNEADTPDNFQSRRPNTSFCFLDIRSPGLGDTAMYLCVTSREAKSTDTQYFGPGTRLTVL.